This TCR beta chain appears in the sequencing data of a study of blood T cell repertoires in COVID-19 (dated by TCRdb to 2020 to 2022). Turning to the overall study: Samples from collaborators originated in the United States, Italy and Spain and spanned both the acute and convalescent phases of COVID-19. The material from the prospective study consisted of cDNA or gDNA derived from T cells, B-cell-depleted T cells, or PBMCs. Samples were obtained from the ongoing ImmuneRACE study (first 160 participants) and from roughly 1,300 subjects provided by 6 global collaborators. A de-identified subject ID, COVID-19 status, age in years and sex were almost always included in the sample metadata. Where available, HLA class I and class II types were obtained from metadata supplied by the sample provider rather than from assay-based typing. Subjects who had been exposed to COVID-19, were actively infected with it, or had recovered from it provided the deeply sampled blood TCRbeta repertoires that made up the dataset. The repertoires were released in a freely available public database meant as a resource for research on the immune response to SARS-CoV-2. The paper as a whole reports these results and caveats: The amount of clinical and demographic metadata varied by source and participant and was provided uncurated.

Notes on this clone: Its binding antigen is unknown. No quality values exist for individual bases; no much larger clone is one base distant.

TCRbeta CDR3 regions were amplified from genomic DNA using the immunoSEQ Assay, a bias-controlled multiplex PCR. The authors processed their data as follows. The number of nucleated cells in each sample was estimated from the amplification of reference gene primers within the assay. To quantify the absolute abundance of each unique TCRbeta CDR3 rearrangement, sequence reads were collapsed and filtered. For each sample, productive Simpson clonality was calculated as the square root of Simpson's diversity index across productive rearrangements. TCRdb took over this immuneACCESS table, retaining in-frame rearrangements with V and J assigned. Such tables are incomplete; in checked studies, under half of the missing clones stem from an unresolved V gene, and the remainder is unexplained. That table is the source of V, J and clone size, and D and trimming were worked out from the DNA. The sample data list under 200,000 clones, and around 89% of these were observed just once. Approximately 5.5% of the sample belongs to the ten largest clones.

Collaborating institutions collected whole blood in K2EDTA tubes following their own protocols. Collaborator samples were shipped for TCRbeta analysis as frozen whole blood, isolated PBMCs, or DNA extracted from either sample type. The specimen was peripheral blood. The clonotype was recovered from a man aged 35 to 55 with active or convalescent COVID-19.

In nucleotides, the sequence is TGTGCCAGCAGCTCATCCATCTCGGCGGAACCCTACAATGAGCAGTTCTTC. This translates into CASSSSISAEPYNEQFF. Recombination connected TRBV7-9 to TRBJ2-1; no D gene is confidently identified. The germline V gene encodes CDR1 SEHNR and CDR2 FQNEAQ (reference sequence). Reading from cysteine to phenylalanine, the CDR3 counts 17 amino acids. Solely the CDR3 DNA is kept, with 51 bases framed from the first base. Cut back by 4 bases and 2 bases, the V and J ends lie 18 bases apart.